These 5 T cell receptor beta chains were all obtained from the same sample, sequenced in a study of STAT5B mutations in CD4+ large granular lymphocyte leukemia. Sequencing was performed with immunoSEQ multiplex PCR; in TCRdb, only in-frame clones are kept and a portion is missing. This sample has about 30,000 clones, with roughly 70% found just once. The sequenced sample was CD4+ T cells from blood buffy coats. These receptors all come from a human donor in good health.

This clone has a handful of counts. The rearrangement uses TRBV6-1 and TRBJ1-2, with a possible D match to TRBD1 (6 bases). CDR1 is MNHNS, CDR2 SASEGT, per germline. The V end was cut by 2 bases, the J end by 6 bases, with 16 bases between. CDR3 length: 15 residues. The CDR3 reads CASSETPGAPDGYTF. The CDR3 bases are TGTGCCAGCAGTGAAACTCCAGGGGCGCCAGATGGCTACACCTTC.

The CDR3 bases are TGTGCCAGCAGCCGGGACAGGGCCAACGGAAATTCACCCCTCCACTTT. Amino acid sequence: CASSRDRANGNSPLHF. The chain carries TRBV7-2 and TRBJ1-6; TRBD1 matches at 9 bases. The germline CDR1 and CDR2 sequences are SGHTA and FQGNSA. This CDR3 contains 16 residues. The V gene end was trimmed by 5 bases and the J gene end by 7 bases; junction bases not matched to a gene: 9. Full variable domain (rest looked up from reference TRBV7-2 and TRBJ1-6): GAGVSQSPSNKVTEKGKDVELRCDPISGHTALYWYRQSLGQGLEFLIYFQGNSAPDKSGLPSDRFSAERTGGSVSTLTIQRTQQEDSAVYLCASSRDRANGNSPLHFGNGTRLTVT.

Only a few counts were recorded for this clone. The genes are TRBV19 and TRBJ1-1; D remains ambiguous. V was clipped by 6 bases and J by 0 bases, with 8 bases between them. The germline V gene encodes CDR1 LNHDA and CDR2 SQIVND (reference sequence). The CDR3 loop spans 13 amino acids. This chain's CDR3 is CASRGGLNTEAFF. The CDR3 DNA sequence: TGTGCCAGTAGGGGTGGGTTGAACACTGAAGCTTTCTTT.

In nucleotides, the CDR3 is TGCGCCAGCAGCTTCTCTTCGTCTGAAAAACTGTTTTTT. Its protein is CASSFSSSEKLFF. The chain employs TRBV5-1 and TRBJ1-4; the D is unclear. This CDR3 is built from 13 residues. Trimming removed 2 bases from V and 7 bases from J, with 9 bases in between. Germline CDR1 and CDR2: SGHRS and YFSETQ.

This clone was seen a few times. CDR3 protein: CASSLGGATNQPQHF. The CDR3 nucleotides read TGTGCCAGCAGTTTAGGGGGCGCCACGAATCAGCCCCAGCATTTT. The J gene is TRBJ1-5, the V gene TRBV28; tentatively, D is TRBD1 (6 bases). The CDR3 has 15 residues. Germline CDR1 reads MDHEN; CDR2 reads SYDVKM. Trimming took 2 bases from V and 4 from J, leaving 12 bases between them.